A selection of T cell receptor beta chains follows, all from one sample in a study of control samples from healthy donors and cancer patients. Here immunoSEQ multiplex PCR was the method, and the copy in TCRdb shows in-frame clones only, minus some. The repertoire includes approximately 90,000 clones, around four fifths of them detected once, and roughly 19% sits in the top ten. The sample consisted of blood. The receptors come from a man between 25 and 39 years old in good health. Each CDR3 is given with its conserved first and last residue. D genes are given only for firm matches. Size tells how often a clone was seen (once, few, many) or the class of an expanded clone, and some rows leave it out.

TRBJ2-2 | - | many | TRBV5-1 | TGCGCCAGTAAGCTCACCCAGGGACGGGGGTCCGGGGAGCTGTTTTTT | CASKLTQGRGSGELFF
TRBJ1-2 | - | - | TRBV7-9 | TGTGCCAGCAGCTTACAAGGAGAAGGCTACACCTTC | CASSLQGEGYTF
TRBJ2-2 | TRBD1 | - | TRBV6-5 | TGTGCCAGCAGTCGGGGGACAGGGGTTAACGGGGAGCTGTTTTTT | CASSRGTGVNGELFF
TRBJ2-3 | - | - | TRBV5-6 | TGTGCCAGCAGCTTGGAGTCAAGCACAGATACGCAGTATTTT | CASSLESSTDTQYF
TRBJ2-5 | - | - | TRBV6-6 | TGTGCCAGCAGTTACGAAGGGGGGCGAGAGACCCAGTACTTC | CASSYEGGRETQYF
TRBJ1-2 | TRBD1 | - | TRBV6-1 | TGTGCCAGCAGTGAATCCGGGACAGTCAACTATGGCTACACCTTC | CASSESGTVNYGYTF
TRBJ1-4 | - | - | TRBV6-6 | TGTGCCAGCAGTTATACCCCAGCAGCAACTAATGAAAAACTGTTTTTT | CASSYTPAATNEKLFF
TRBJ1-6 | - | few | TRBV3-1/TRBV3-2 | TGTGCCAGCAGCCGGGGGTACGATAATTCACCCCTCCACTTT | CASSRGYDNSPLHF
TRBJ1-1 | - | - | TRBV7-3 | TGTGCCAGCAGCTTACACGGGAACACTGAAGCTTTCTTT | CASSLHGNTEAFF
TRBJ2-5 | - | - | TRBV19 | TGTGCCAGTAGTTTCCACGGGTACCAAGAGACCCAGTACTTC | CASSFHGYQETQYF
TRBJ1-3 | - | - | TRBV7-2 | TGTGCCAGCCTATATCGAGAATACTCTGGAAACACCATATATTTT | CASLYREYSGNTIYF
TRBJ2-1 | TRBD2 | - | TRBV7-3 | TGTGCCAGCTCGCGGGTAGCGGGGGCCCCGAGCTCCTACAATGAGCAGTTCTTC | CASSRVAGAPSSYNEQFF
TRBJ2-3 | TRBD2 | - | TRBV2 | TGTGCCAGCGGGGCTAGCGGGGGGACTAGCACAGATACGCAGTATTTT | CASGASGGTSTDTQYF
TRBJ2-1 | - | once | TRBV7-9 | TGTGCCAGCAGCTTAAAGGGCACTAATGAGCAGTTCTTC | CASSLKGTNEQFF
TRBJ2-1 | TRBD1 | once | TRBV12-5 | TGTGCTAGTGGTTTGACTCTAGACAGGGAGTACAATGAGCAGTTCTTC | CASGLTLDREYNEQFF
TRBJ2-3 | - | - | TRBV6-1 | TGTGCCAGCAGTGGAAGCTTGGACACCGGTAGGGATACGCAGTATTTT | CASSGSLDTGRDTQYF
TRBJ2-7 | - | - | TRBV7-9 | TGTGCCAGCAGCTCAAGCGTCGAGCAGTACTTC | CASSSSVEQYF
TRBJ2-1 | - | - | TRBV7-3 | TGTGCCAGCAGCTTGGTCAGGGGGGCCACCAATGAGCAGTTCTTC | CASSLVRGATNEQFF
TRBJ1-3 | - | once | TRBV28 | TGTGCCAGCAGCGAGCCTCGGACATTCTCTGGAAACACCATATATTTT | CASSEPRTFSGNTIYF
TRBJ1-1 | TRBD1 | - | TRBV18 | TGTGCCAGCTCACTAGGACAGGGTGATACTGAAGCTTTCTTT | CASSLGQGDTEAFF
TRBJ1-6 | - | - | TRBV1 | TGCACCAGCAGCCAGGGCAGAGCCACCTATAATTCACCCCTCCACTTT | CTSSQGRATYNSPLHF
TRBJ2-1 | TRBD2 | - | TRBV6-1 | TGTGCCAGCAGTGAAGTGGCCAGCGGGGGGCCCAAGCAGTTCTTC | CASSEVASGGPKQFF
TRBJ2-2 | - | - | TRBV6-1 | TGTGCCAGCAGTGAAGTCACGTACACCGGGGAGCTGTTTTTT | CASSEVTYTGELFF
TRBJ2-2 | - | once | TRBV19 | TGTGCCAGTAGTATCCGACAGCAGGACACCGGGGAGCTGTTTTTT | CASSIRQQDTGELFF
TRBJ2-7 | - | - | TRBV30 | TGTGCCTGGTCCGGGTTCGCCTACGAGCAGTACTTC | CAWSGFAYEQYF
TRBJ2-7 | TRBD1 | - | TRBV11-3 | TGTGCCAGCAGCTTAGGACAGGGGGCCGTCGACGAGCAGTACTTC | CASSLGQGAVDEQYF
TRBJ1-4 | - | - | TRBV5-4 | TGTGCCAGCAGCTATCAAGGGGCGGCAACTAATGAAAAACTGTTTTTT | CASSYQGAATNEKLFF
TRBJ2-7 | - | - | TRBV29-1 | TGCAGCGTTGCAAGGGATTTCGGAGAGCAGTACTTC | CSVARDFGEQYF
TRBJ1-6 | - | - | TRBV21-1 | TGTGCCAGTTGCGGGGGGGGTATAATTTCACCCCTCCACTTT | CASCGGGIISPLHF
TRBJ1-2 | - | - | TRBV14 | TGTGCCAGCAGCCATGGCCAGGGGAGAAGCTATGGCTACACCTTC | CASSHGQGRSYGYTF
TRBJ1-4 | TRBD1 | once | TRBV5-1 | TGCGCCAGCAGCTTCACCGGGACAGGGGATGAAAAACTGTTTTTT | CASSFTGTGDEKLFF
TRBJ1-1 | - | - | TRBV11-2 | TGTGCCAGCAGCGTGACAGCGAACACTGAAGCTTTCTTT | CASSVTANTEAFF
TRBJ2-7 | - | - | TRBV5-1 | TGCGCCAGCAGCTTGGATCCGGGTATCAACGAGCAGTACTTC | CASSLDPGINEQYF
TRBJ2-1 | - | - | TRBV21-1 | TGTGCCAGCAGCAAGAGGGGGTCTCGGTTCTTC | CASSKRGSRFF
TRBJ2-3 | - | - | TRBV7-2 | TGTGCCAGCAGTGCGGGCACAGATACGCAGTATTTT | CASSAGTDTQYF
TRBJ1-2 | TRBD1 | - | TRBV27 | TGTGCCAGCAGTTCTGGGACAGGGGTACCCTATGGCTACACCTTC | CASSSGTGVPYGYTF
TRBJ1-3 | - | many | TRBV6-5 | TGTGCCAGCAGTTACGCCCCTCACGTCTCTGGAAACACCATATATTTT | CASSYAPHVSGNTIYF
TRBJ2-5 | - | - | TRBV19 | TGTGCCAGTAGTACCATGGGGACCGGAGGACAGACCCAGTACTTC | CASSTMGTGGQTQYF
TRBJ2-2 | - | - | TRBV30 | TGTGCCGCGGGGCCTTTGGCCGGGGAGCTGTTTTTT | CAAGPLAGELFF
TRBJ2-3 | - | - | TRBV6-5 | TGTGCCAGCAGCCCACGGGGGCTTGGCACAGATACGCAGTATTTT | CASSPRGLGTDTQYF
TRBJ2-7 | - | - | TRBV3-1/TRBV3-2 | TGTGCCAGCAGCCCCCCGGGATCCGGATCCTACGAGCAGTACTTC | CASSPPGSGSYEQYF